The source of this T cell receptor beta chain is a study of cytomegalovirus exposure and HLA in healthy donors. The germline V and J ends were trimmed by 4 bases and 1 base, with 8 bases remaining between them. Germline V lookup: CDR1 MNHEY, CDR2 SMNVEV (reference sequence). The CDR3 runs to 14 residues. The PCR had 60 Vbeta and 13 Jbeta primers. Some clones are missing from TCRdb's copy, which holds only in-frame ones; the method was immunoSEQ multiplex PCR. This table holds about 150,000 clones, more than 70% found once. The sequence came from a woman aged 40 to 50 in good health and CMV-seropositive. The rearrangement uses TRBV27 and TRBJ1-5; a possible D gene is TRBD1 (5 bases). The sequenced material came from PBMCs. CDR3 DNA sequence: TGTGCCAGCAGTTCCCCAGGGAGCAATCAGCCCCAGCATTTT. Amino acid sequence: CASSSPGSNQPQHF.